Below are 10 T cell receptor beta chains sequenced from a single sample in a study of blood T cell repertoires in COVID-19. Produced via immunoSEQ multiplex PCR; TCRdb's table is partial and in-frame only. The profile shows 60,000 or so clones, 70% to 90% of them singletons. Sequencing used peripheral blood. Receptors originate from a man between 60 and 75 years old with acute or convalescent COVID-19.

This clone was found a few times. Here the CDR3 reads CATSRDPSSLAGSNEQFF. The CDR3 DNA reads TGTGCCACCAGCAGAGATCCTTCGTCTCTAGCGGGATCCAATGAGCAGTTCTTC. The chain uses TRBV15 and TRBJ2-1; 9 nucleotides match TRBD2. With V trimmed by 0 bases and J by 6 bases, 12 bases remained unmatched. Looked up from germline, CDR1 is LNHNV and CDR2 is YYDKDF (reference sequence). This CDR3 comprises 18 residues.

This clone showed up just once. V and J are TRBV9 and TRBJ1-3, with 9 positions matching TRBD1. CDR3 size: 16 residues. Germline V lookup: CDR1 SGDLS, CDR2 YYNGEE. Germline trimming cut 0 bases from V and 3 bases from J; bases unmatched to any gene: 4. Here the CDR3 reads CASSVDPTGGGNTIYF. The CDR3 nucleotides read TGTGCCAGCAGCGTAGACCCGACAGGGGGTGGAAACACCATATATTTT. Complete variable domain (other parts from reference TRBV9 and TRBJ1-3): DSGVTQTPKHLITATGQRVTLRCSPRSGDLSVYWYQQSLDQGLQFLIQYYNGEERAKGNILERFSAQQFPDLHSELNLSSLELGDSALYFCASSVDPTGGGNTIYFGEGSWLTVV.

The chain employs TRBV7-9 and TRBJ2-7; 8 bases are shared with TRBD1. CDR3 length: 12 amino acids. Germline trimming cut 4 bases from V and 6 bases from J; bases unmatched to any gene: 2. Germline V CDR1 and CDR2: SEHNR, FQNEAQ (reference sequence). The CDR3 DNA reads TGTGCCAGCAGCTCTACAGGGGGCGAGCAGTACTTC. This gives the protein CASSSTGGEQYF. Filled out from reference TRBV7-9 and TRBJ2-7, the complete variable domain reads DTGVSQNPRHKITKRGQNVTFRCDPISEHNRLYWYRQTLGQGPEFLTYFQNEAQLEKSRLLSDRFSAERPKGSFSTLEIQRTEQGDSAMYLCASSSTGGEQYFGPGTRLTVT.

V gene TRBV7-3 combines with J gene TRBJ2-6; D uncertain. The CDR3 totals 15 residues. The germline V and J ends were trimmed by 6 bases and 0 bases, with 9 bases remaining between them. CDR1 and CDR2 (germline): SGHTA, FQGTGA. The CDR3 sequence is CASSSGFSGANVLTF. As DNA, the CDR3 is TGTGCCAGCAGTTCAGGATTCTCTGGGGCCAACGTCCTGACTTTC. The full variable domain, its missing parts supplied by reference TRBV7-3 and TRBJ2-6, is GAGVSQTPSNKVTEKGKYVELRCDPISGHTALYWYRQSLGQGPEFLIYFQGTGAADDSGLPNDRFFAVRPEGSVSTLKIQRTERGDSAVYLCASSSGFSGANVLTFGAGSRLTVL.

The genes are TRBV3-1 (or the pseudogene TRBV3-2) and TRBJ2-2, with TRBD2 matching over 11 bases. With V trimmed by 3 bases and J by 7 bases, 1 base remained unmatched. CDR1 and CDR2 (germline): LGHDT, YNNKEL (reference sequence). The CDR3 is 14 residues long. The chain's CDR3 is CASSHLAGGGELFF. In DNA, the CDR3 is TGTGCCAGCAGCCATCTAGCGGGGGGCGGGGAGCTGTTTTTT.

The rearrangement links TRBV2 to TRBJ2-2; possible D gene TRBD2, 5 bases. Germline CDR1 reads SNHLY; CDR2 reads FYNNEI. The CDR3 consists of 14 residues. The ends were cut back, 6 bases at V and 4 bases at J, with 12 bases in the middle. CDR3 coding DNA: TGTGCCAGCAGGGGAGTGTCCAGCACCGGGGAGCTGTTTTTT. Translated, it gives CASRGVSSTGELFF.

This chain links TRBV19 with TRBJ1-5; 8 positions agree with TRBD1. Germline-derived CDR1 and CDR2 are LNHDA and SQIVND (reference sequence). V lost 3 bases and J lost 10; bases outside the gene matches: 8. The CDR3 sequence is 14 residues long. The CDR3 here is CASSIGTGLSPQHF. The DNA of the CDR3 is TGTGCCAGTAGTATTGGGACAGGACTAAGCCCCCAGCATTTT.

In this sample, this clone turned up once. The chain employs TRBV15 and TRBJ2-1; 7 positions match TRBD1. This CDR3 has 14 residues. V lost 2 bases, J lost 3 bases, and 1 base stayed unmatched. CDR1 LNHNV and CDR2 YYDKDF come from the germline V gene (reference sequence). This chain's CDR3 is CATSRRDSYNEQFF. DNA of the CDR3: TGTGCCACCAGCAGACGGGACAGCTACAATGAGCAGTTCTTC.

The V and J genes are TRBV5-1 and TRBJ1-1, with a tentative D call TRBD1 (6 bases). Germline lookup yields CDR1 SGHRS and CDR2 YFSETQ. This CDR3 contains 14 residues. Trimming pared 1 base from V and 11 bases from J, leaving 18 bases between. The CDR3 nucleotides are TGCGCCAGCAGCTTGAACGGACAGCTGCTCAAGGCTTTCTTT. Translation: CASSLNGQLLKAFF.

The sample holds one count of this clone. The CDR3 loop is CASSSISGDPYNEQFF. The CDR3 DNA is TGTGCCAGCAGCTCCATTTCAGGGGATCCGTACAATGAGCAGTTCTTC. This chain joins TRBV7-9 and TRBJ2-1; a possible D gene is TRBD1 (6 bases). This CDR3 spans 16 amino acids. The germline CDR1 and CDR2 sequences are SEHNR and FQNEAQ (reference sequence). The V end lost 4 bases, the J end lost 4 bases, and 17 bases lay between the germline ends.